This passage covers 11 T cell receptor beta chains from one sample sequenced in a study of patients and donors after allogeneic stem cell transplantation. TCRdb used MiXCR to reprocess the RT-PCR reads, holding one entry per CDR3 protein. The sample holds thousands of distinct CDR3 sequences, about 12% seen once. The specimen was blood, either unsorted or a sorted T cell fraction (not recorded which). Every receptor here comes from a human donor who was either an allogeneic HSCT recipient or a stem cell or donor lymphocyte infusion donor (not recorded which). It is not recorded whose cells these are; they may come from a transplant donor.

The table lists this clonotype with a few counts. The gene calls are TRBV19 and TRBJ1-5, with 8 bases aligning to TRBD1. Germline CDR1 and CDR2: LNHDA and SQIVND (reference sequence). The CDR3 extends over 15 amino acids. V was clipped by 10 bases and J by 0 bases; unmatched bases: 8. The CDR3 spells CATLVTGASNQPQHF. Written as DNA, the CDR3 is TGTGCCACCCTAGTGACAGGGGCTAGCAATCAGCCCCAGCATTTT.

This clonotype turned up a few times. V gene TRBV25-1 combines with J gene TRBJ2-1; 9 bases agree with TRBD1. This CDR3 is 18 amino acids long. CDR1 is MGHDK, CDR2 SYGVNS, per germline. After removal of 4 bases from V and 0 bases from J, the junction contained 10 bases not matched to a gene. DNA for the CDR3: TGTGCCAGCAGTGCCGGGACAGGGTATGCAAGCTCCTACAATGAGCAGTTCTTC. Protein product: CASSAGTGYASSYNEQFF.

The chain couples TRBV2 to TRBJ2-1; D gene ambiguous. CDR3 length: 12 residues. The germline V gene has CDR1 SNHLY and CDR2 FYNNEI. V lost 7 bases, J lost 8 bases, and 12 bases lay in between. Written as DNA, the CDR3 is TGTGCCAGCAACCTAAGGTGGGATGAGCAGTTCTTC. Its protein is CASNLRWDEQFF.

This clonotype is judged medium-sized. The V and J genes are TRBV20-1 and TRBJ1-6; maybe TRBD1 (5 bases). Between the trimmed V and J ends, which lost 3 bases and 0 bases, there was a span of 12 bases. Germline CDR1 DFQATT, CDR2 SNEGSKA (reference sequence). CDR3 size: 16 residues. The CDR3 spells CSARGPTSSYNSPLHF. In DNA, the CDR3 is TGCAGTGCTAGGGGACCAACGAGCTCCTATAATTCACCCCTCCACTTT.

In its sample, this clonotype ranks as large. The genes are TRBV7-9 and TRBJ2-7; TRBD2 is a possible D gene (6 bases). Trimming took off 5 bases at V and 6 bases at J, with 17 bases between the two ends. The CDR3 has 14 residues. Per germline, CDR1 SEHNR and CDR2 FQNEAQ (reference sequence). The CDR3 DNA is TGTGCCAGCAGCATAAACCCCGGGGGAACCGAGCAGTACTTC. Encoded protein: CASSINPGGTEQYF.

The table lists this clonotype with a few counts. This sequence joins TRBV29-1 and TRBJ2-7, with 10 bases aligning to TRBD2. The V gene's germline CDR1 is SQVTM and CDR2 ANQGSEA. The CDR3 totals 12 residues. The V gene end was trimmed by 7 bases and the J gene end by 4 bases; junction bases not matched to a gene: 4. The CDR3 DNA sequence: TGCAGCGCAGGGACTAGCGAATACGAGCAGTACTTC. Its translation: CSAGTSEYEQYF.

V gene TRBV7-9 combines with J gene TRBJ1-3; 9 bases are a match to TRBD1. The CDR3 loop spans 14 amino acids. Germline loops: CDR1 SEHNR, CDR2 FQNEAQ (reference sequence). Unmatched junction bases numbered 2, after V lost 4 bases and J lost 4 bases. This chain's CDR3 is CASSWTGAGNTIYF. Here the CDR3 DNA reads TGTGCCAGCAGCTGGACAGGGGCCGGAAACACCATATATTTT.

This clonotype turned up a few times. This rearrangement joins TRBV7-8 to TRBJ2-6; D is perhaps TRBD1 or TRBD2 (7 bases each). Germline lookup yields CDR1 SGHVS and CDR2 FQNEAQ. The CDR3 covers 17 residues. Trimming removed 5 bases at V and 0 bases at J, with 14 bases between. The CDR3 here is CASSPQGGISGANVLTF. Written as DNA, the CDR3 is TGTGCCAGCAGCCCCCAGGGGGGGATCTCTGGGGCCAACGTCCTGACTTTC.

This clonotype was counted at least ten times. This chain joins TRBV6-5 and TRBJ2-1; 9 bases are shared with TRBD1. The germline V gene encodes CDR1 MNHEY and CDR2 SVGAGI. The trim removed 5 bases at V and 7 bases at J, leaving 6 bases unmatched. This CDR3 is 14 amino acids long. The CDR3 DNA sequence: TGTGCCAGCAGTGCCGGGACAGGGAGGAATGAGCAGTTCTTC. Amino acids: CASSAGTGRNEQFF.

The chain uses TRBV7-3 and TRBJ1-1; D remains unclear. Germline V lookup: CDR1 SGHTA, CDR2 FQGTGA. Trimming stripped 5 bases from V and 4 bases from J, with 20 bases between. This CDR3 is built from 16 residues. The CDR3 loop is CASSAKEPSLSTEAFF. CDR3 bases: TGTGCCAGCAGCGCCAAAGAGCCCTCCCTTAGCACTGAAGCTTTCTTT.

This chain joins TRBV5-1 and TRBJ2-3, with TRBD1 identical over 8 bases. CDR3 length: 16 amino acids. The ends lost 0 bases at V and 4 bases at J; junction bases unmatched: 7. CDR1 is SGHRS, CDR2 YFSETQ, per germline. The CDR3 DNA is TGCGCCAGCAGCTTGGCCGTTGGACAGGGAGCAGATACGCAGTATTTT. It translates to CASSLAVGQGADTQYF.